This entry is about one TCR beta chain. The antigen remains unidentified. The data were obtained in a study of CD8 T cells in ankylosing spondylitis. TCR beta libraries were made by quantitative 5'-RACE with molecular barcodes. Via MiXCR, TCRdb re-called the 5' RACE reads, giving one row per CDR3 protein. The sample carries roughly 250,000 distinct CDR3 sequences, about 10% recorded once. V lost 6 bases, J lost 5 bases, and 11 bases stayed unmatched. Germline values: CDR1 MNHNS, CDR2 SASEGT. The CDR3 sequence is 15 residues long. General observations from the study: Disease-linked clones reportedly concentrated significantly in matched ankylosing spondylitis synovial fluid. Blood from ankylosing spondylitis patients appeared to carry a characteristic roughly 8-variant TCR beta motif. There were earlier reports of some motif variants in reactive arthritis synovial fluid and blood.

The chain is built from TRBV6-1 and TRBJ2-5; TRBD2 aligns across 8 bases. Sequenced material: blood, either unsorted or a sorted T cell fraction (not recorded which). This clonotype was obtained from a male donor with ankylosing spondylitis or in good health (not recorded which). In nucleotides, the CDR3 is TGTGCCAGCAGCTCACCGGGACTAGTAGGTGAGACCCAGTACTTC. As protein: CASSSPGLVGETQYF.